One TCR beta chain is described in this entry. Its cognate antigen is unknown. This specimen comes from a study of cytomegalovirus exposure and HLA in healthy donors. A multiplex PCR was run with 60 Vbeta primers and 13 Jbeta primers. Some clones are missing from TCRdb's copy, which holds only in-frame ones; the method was immunoSEQ multiplex PCR. The table lists 150,000 to 160,000 clones, 60% to 80% of them singletons, with 13% in the top ten. The study's findings and limits: The productive fraction for most TCR beta V segments was about 87% or about 30% in an earlier analysis.

V gave up 2 bases and J gave up 7 bases; unmatched junction bases: 7. CDR3 length: 15 amino acids. Germline V gene data show CDR1 as SGHTA and CDR2 as FQGTGA. The sequencing input was PBMCs. The TCR comes from a man younger than 40 in good health and CMV-seropositive. The rearrangement uses TRBV7-3 and TRBJ2-1, with TRBD2 identical over 8 bases. The CDR3 region is CASSLYGGAGNEQFF. CDR3 bases: TGTGCCAGCAGCTTATACGGGGGGGCCGGGAATGAGCAGTTCTTC.